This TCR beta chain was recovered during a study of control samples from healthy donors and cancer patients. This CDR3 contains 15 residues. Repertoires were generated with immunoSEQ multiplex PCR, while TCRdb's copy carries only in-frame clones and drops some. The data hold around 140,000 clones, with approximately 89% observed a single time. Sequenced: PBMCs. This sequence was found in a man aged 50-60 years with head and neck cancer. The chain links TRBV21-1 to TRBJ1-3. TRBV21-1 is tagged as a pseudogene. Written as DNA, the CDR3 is TGTGCCAGCAGCAAAGAGCGGGTGAGGTGCCTGACCATATATTTT. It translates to CASSKERVRCLTIYF.